This T cell receptor beta chain is from a study of blood T cell repertoires in COVID-19. For the study at large: Spain, Italy and the United States supplied samples that represented acute and convalescent COVID-19. Sample material is recorded as cDNA or gDNA derived from T cells, B-cell-depleted T cells, or PBMCs.

V lost 2 bases and J lost 0, with 12 bases in between. In germline, CDR1 is SGHNT, CDR2 YYREEE (reference sequence). CDR3 length: 16 amino acids. As originally analysed: Researchers report that nucleated cell counts were estimated from reference gene primer amplification. Some clones are missing from TCRdb's copy, which holds only in-frame ones; the method was immunoSEQ multiplex PCR. V and J calls and clone size come straight from that table; D and trimming were deduced from the DNA. The data hold some 300,000 clones, with roughly 90% observed a single time. Assignments of participants to cohorts depended upon their own reported clinical history.

The sample taken for sequencing was PBMCs or T cells enriched from blood (not recorded which). The TCR was taken from a woman aged 25-40 years who had recovered from COVID-19. The chain has TRBV5-4 and TRBJ2-1; maybe TRBD2 (6 bases). The CDR3 is CASSFSSASSYNEQFF. The DNA of the CDR3 is TGTGCCAGCAGCTTTTCTAGCGCAAGCTCCTACAATGAGCAGTTCTTC.